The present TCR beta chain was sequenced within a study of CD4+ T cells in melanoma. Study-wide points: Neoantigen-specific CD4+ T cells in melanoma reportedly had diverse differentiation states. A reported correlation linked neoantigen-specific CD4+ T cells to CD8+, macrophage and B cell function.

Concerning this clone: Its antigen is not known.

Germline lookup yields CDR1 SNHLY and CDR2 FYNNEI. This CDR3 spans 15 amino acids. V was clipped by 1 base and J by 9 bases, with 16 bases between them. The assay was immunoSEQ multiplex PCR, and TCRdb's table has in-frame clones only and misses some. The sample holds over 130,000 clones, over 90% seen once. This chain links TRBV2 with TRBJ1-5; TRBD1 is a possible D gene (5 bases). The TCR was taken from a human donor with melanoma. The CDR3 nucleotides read TGTGCCAGCAGTGAAGTAGGCCAGGGTGGGTCGCCCCAGCATTTT. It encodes CASSEVGQGGSPQHF.